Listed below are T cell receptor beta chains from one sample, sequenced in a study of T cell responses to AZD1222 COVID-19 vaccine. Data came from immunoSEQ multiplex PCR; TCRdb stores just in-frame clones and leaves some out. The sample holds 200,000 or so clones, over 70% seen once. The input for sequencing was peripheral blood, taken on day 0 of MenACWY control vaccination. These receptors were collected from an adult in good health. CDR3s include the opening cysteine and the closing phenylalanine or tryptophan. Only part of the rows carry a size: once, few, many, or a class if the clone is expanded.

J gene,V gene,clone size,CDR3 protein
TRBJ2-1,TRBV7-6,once,CASSFTGGSYNEQFF
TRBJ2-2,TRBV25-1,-,CASSGQLKYGELFF
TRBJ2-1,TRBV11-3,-,CASSLGIGSYNEQFF
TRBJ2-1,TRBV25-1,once,CASSDGLAGGFGEQFF
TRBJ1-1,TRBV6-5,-,CASSYQGGGTTEAFF
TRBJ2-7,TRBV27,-,CASSLSGQGTYEQYF
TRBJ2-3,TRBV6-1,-,CASSEALGTDTQYF
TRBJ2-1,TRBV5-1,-,CASSLHLGGYNEQFF
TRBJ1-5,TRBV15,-,CATSSVTGGFNQPQHF
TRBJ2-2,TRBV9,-,CASSGRDRVTTGELFF
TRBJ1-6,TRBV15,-,CATSREAGENSPLHF
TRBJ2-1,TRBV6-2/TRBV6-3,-,CASSFPRLAGGPNNEQFF
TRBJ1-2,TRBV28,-,CASSPHRINYGYTF
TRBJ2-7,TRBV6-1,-,CASSDPRKPGAYEQYF
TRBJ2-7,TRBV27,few,CASSLTLAGKQYF
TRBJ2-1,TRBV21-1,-,CASRRVGASYNEQFF
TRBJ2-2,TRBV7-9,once,CAAGGDITFTGELFF
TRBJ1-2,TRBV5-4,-,CASRGGGANYGYTF